This T cell receptor (beta chain) came from a study of cytomegalovirus exposure and HLA in healthy donors (dated by TCRdb to about 2017). General notes on the study: In an earlier analysis of roughly 590 of the donors, 250 to 350 Gb of sequence data and 100 million or so unique TCR beta sequences from about 179 million T cells were reported. The study used immunosequencing to profile the T cell repertoires of approximately 690 subjects and linked those repertoires to cytomegalovirus serostatus. Alongside the repertoire data, information on donor age, sex, ethnicity and CMV serostatus was compiled. The number of typed donors differed by locus: roughly 629-640 for A, B, C, DRB1 and DQB1; 522 for DQA1; approximately 600 for DPA1; and 450 to 480 for DPB1. To predict cytomegalovirus infection status, the study combined high-throughput TCR immunosequencing, statistical association of individual TCRs with disease status, and machine learning. The later analysis used no new phenotypic data to find candidate immune exposures, relying instead on TCR beta sequences and their occurrence across donors. All discovery cohort repertoires had been generated on a single sequencing platform. The study aimed to test whether signatures of past pathogen exposure could be identified by cataloging public T cell receptors. An early release covering 550 to 700 HLA-typed donors comprised about 290 gigabases of sequencing data and around 80 million unique TCR sequences. Both class I and class II loci were covered by HLA typing, at four-digit resolution. Along with the roughly 700-subject first cohort, a separate validation cohort of over a hundred different subjects was used. Among 398 genotyped donors of the cohort, an average of about 220,000 unique TCR beta nucleotide sequences was sequenced per donor, of which roughly 17% were non-productive. To decide whether each TCR beta V gene segment behaved as functional or pseudogenic, an earlier analysis of some 540 of the donors relied on high-throughput TCR beta sequencing. The genetic ancestry cluster associated with self-reported Caucasian donors included 70% to 85% of the roughly 390 genotyped donors. Because of strong linkage in the cohort, roughly five DR-DQ haplotypes were treated as single units for association and clustering. In a later analysis, previously published TCR beta repertoires from 500 to 750 donors were re-analyzed and high-resolution HLA genotyping was added so that TCR occurrence patterns could be studied. In a later genetic analysis, genome-wide SNP genotypes for about 60% of the 666 donors were used, and that subset was treated as a discovery cohort. The investigation overall reported the following: The study listed approximately 150 TCR beta chains as associated with cytomegalovirus. In an earlier analysis of about 540 of the donors, most TCR beta V segments were observed in productive rearrangements about 87% or about 30% of the time, broadly matching IMGT annotations. In both the original and validation cohorts, the classifier was reported to diagnose cytomegalovirus status with high specificity and sensitivity. In vitro tests confirmed that a few of the cytomegalovirus-associated TCR beta chains recognize cytomegalovirus antigens. According to the authors, the approach could potentially be generalized to other disease states and immunological phenotypes. The 87-base-pair reads could not distinguish some IMGT-functional V segments, including TRBV6-2 and TRBV6-3, so those segments were excluded. A later analysis found that HLA-associated TCR beta chains were more clonally expanded and had lower generation probabilities than equally common non-associated chains. This cohort had only TCR beta chains sequenced, and the lack of alpha or paired-chain data limited which features could be detected. Because counts were too low, about 15 rarely observed V segments, including chromosome 9 orphons, were left out of the earlier analysis of about 500 of the donors. Sequencing depth was assumed to be roughly uniform across donors in the presence/absence analyses, though that assumption may not hold. Because some donors lacked HLA typing at each locus, the association tests relied only on the typed subset. According to a later analysis, TCR association rates differed among HLA loci, with DRB1 alleles showing the most associated TCRs and HLA-C alleles showing the fewest. Several of the top co-occurrence clusters appeared to be linked to parvovirus B19, influenza, CMV and Epstein-Barr virus, according to a later analysis. A later analysis found that most CMV-associated TCR beta chains appeared HLA-restricted, with HLA associations seemingly driven largely by CMV exposure. A later genetic analysis reported fewer N-insertions in productive TCRs among donors in an Asian-associated ancestry cluster than the roughly 690-donor mean. Specific HLA alleles were associated with about 17,000 TCR beta sequences at a false discovery rate of 0.05 in a later analysis. A further reported finding was that TCR beta sequences accurately predicted the HLA-A and HLA-B alleles for most subjects in the first cohort. When HLA alleles, especially DR and DQ, strongly co-occurred, TCR associations were difficult to assign to individual alleles. Linkage disequilibrium might explain the correlated functional status among segregating V segments, but an unknown experimental factor could not be excluded. While some public TCRs were present in many individuals, most TCR sequences turned up only very rarely across donors. Immune exposure information for the cohort was limited to CMV serostatus. The sequencing pipeline was judged likely to have produced a cluster of highly shared sequence variants as a technical artifact. V-gene and J-gene trimming of TCR beta chains was associated with a missense DCLRE1C variant in a later genetic analysis, and the association was replicated in an independent cohort.

Concerning this clone itself: Which antigen it targets is not known. The sample holds no much larger clone one base away, and base qualities are not on file.

Library generation was performed with the immunoSEQ multiplex PCR assay. For the multiplex PCR, a mixture combining 60 forward primers for TCR Vbeta segments and 13 reverse primers for TCR Jbeta segments was used. The CDR3 region of rearranged TCR beta genes was amplified from genomic DNA with a multiplex PCR assay. On the Illumina HiSeq System, the amplified TCR beta libraries were sequenced as 87-base-pair reads. The authors processed their data as follows. Across the 700 or so repertoires, a later analysis counted 80 million or so unique TCR beta chains, roughly 11 million of which were shared by at least two donors. To remove PCR and sequencing errors, raw reads were error-corrected and collapsed into unique sequences using a nearest-neighbor algorithm that merged closely related sequences. To assign V, D and J gene segments, CDR3 sequences were aligned to IMGT reference sequences. For a sequence to be retained, a match of at least six nucleotides was required to both a V gene segment and a J gene segment. A rearrangement was called productive if the CDR3 had no stop codons and remained in frame with V and J, and every other rearrangement was called non-productive. CDR3 was defined according to IMGT convention as the region running from the second conserved V-encoded cysteine to the conserved J-encoded phenylalanine. The earlier analysis of 587 of the donors excluded sequences that lacked an unambiguous match to a single V gene segment. An earlier analysis of a few hundred of the donors called V segments functional above 56.7% productive rearrangements and segregating when the between-donor standard deviation exceeded 5%. To diagnose cytomegalovirus status from the catalog of TCR beta chain sequences, a statistical classification framework was built. A later analysis assigned V and J genes by comparing TCR nucleotide sequences with IMGT/GENE-DB human TR gene sequences. Using the TCRdist pipeline, a later analysis assigned CDR3 sequences along with most-parsimonious VDJ recombination scenarios. In a later analysis, each TCR beta chain was defined by its CDR3 amino acid sequence together with its V-gene family, and reads lacking a unique V-gene family were excluded. In a later analysis, a few hundred highly shared, low-generation-probability nucleotide sequences were removed to address suspected cross-contamination and a sequencing artifact. In a later analysis, a clonal expansion index was calculated for each public chain from normalized within-repertoire ranks of inferred template counts. In a later analysis, generation probabilities were computed with a VDJ recombination model fitted to out-of-frame rearrangements, and the resulting probabilities were checked against IGoR. A later analysis scored TCR-TCR, TCR-HLA and TCR-CMV co-occurrence with hypergeometric tests, applying a repertoire-size bias correction to TCR pairs. In a later analysis, false discovery rates were estimated by permuting HLA or CMV assignments 20 times. In a later analysis, co-occurring TCRs were grouped using DBSCAN, and TCRdist sequence similarity was added for clustering within HLA-allele-positive subsets. Repertoires with fewer than 30,000 or more than 120,000 public chains, plus five repertoires with anomalous nucleotide sharing, were excluded from co-occurrence clustering. What TCRdb holds here is the immuneACCESS table cut down to in-frame rearrangements. Part of the clones is not present; checked against another copy, under half of the missing clones reflect an unresolved V gene, and the others are unexplained. Clone size and V and J calls were adopted from that table, with D and trimming inferred from the DNA. Across this sample there are some 200,000 clones, with 70% to 85% seen only once. The ten largest account for roughly 0.58% of the sample.

V loses 6 bases, J loses 3 bases, and the germline ends lie 9 bases apart. Sequences MNHEY (CDR1) and SVGAGI (CDR2) are obtained from the germline V gene. The CDR3 numbers 13 residues from cysteine through phenylalanine. The sequence is cut down to CDR3 DNA, 39 bases in frame from base 1. In total, approximately 700 healthy bone marrow donors made up the cohort. Cohort members were all nominally healthy when sampled, although unrecorded immune exposures were likely present. The donor was CMV seronegative and was included in the group of a few hundred seronegative cohort members. A peripheral blood sample was provided by each donor, and peripheral blood mononuclear cells were used for TCR beta sequencing. The Qiagen DNeasy Blood Extraction Kit was used to extract genomic DNA from the blood cell samples.

The sequenced sample consisted of PBMCs. Recombination joined TRBV6-5 with TRBJ1-3; the D gene lacks a confident call. The TCR comes from a woman aged 40 to 50 in good health and CMV-seronegative. The DNA sequence is given as TGTGCCAGCAGCCCCGCGGGTGGAAACACCATATATTTT. This codes for CASSPAGGNTIYF.